Listed here are 25 T cell receptor beta chains from one sample, sequenced in a study of T cell changes during pregnancy in multiple sclerosis (dated 2019 in TCRdb). The protocol used for the library was the immunoSEQ multiplex PCR assay. The table was pulled from immuneACCESS by TCRdb, which kept in-frame rearrangements only. Such tables lose some clones; where checked, under half of the loss comes from unresolved V genes, and the rest has no known cause. The sample contains about 57,000 clones, more than 85% of them found a single time. Clones ranked in the top ten supply 0.35% to 0.45% of the sample. The starting material was CD4+ T cells from peripheral blood mononuclear cells, obtained in the third trimester of pregnancy. The source is a female donor with multiple sclerosis, enrolled in a pregnancy study.

The rearrangement joins TRBV4-2 to TRBJ1-3; D gene unclear. The V end lost 0 bases, the J end lost 3 bases, and 12 bases lay between the germline ends. Per the germline V gene, CDR1 is LGHNA and CDR2 is YNFKEQ. The CDR3 contains 16 residues. As DNA, the CDR3 is TGTGCCAGCAGCCAAGATAGTGCGGCGCGTGGAAACACCATATATTTT. Translated, it gives CASSQDSAARGNTIYF.

The chain carries TRBV6-5 and TRBJ1-2, with a weak D call TRBD1 (6 bases). V shed 4 bases and J shed 5 bases, with 14 bases lying between them. The CDR3 is made up of 14 amino acids. From germline, CDR1 is MNHEY and CDR2 SVGAGI. CDR3 residues: CASSFAGDAYGYTF. The CDR3 nucleotides are TGTGCCAGCAGTTTCGCAGGGGACGCTTATGGCTACACCTTC.

The chain links TRBV10-1 to TRBJ2-3, with D perhaps matching TRBD1 (6 bases). The CDR3 spans 15 residues. V lost 6 bases and J lost 5, with 18 bases in between. Germline values: CDR1 WNHNN, CDR2 SYGVQD (reference sequence). The CDR3 region is CASSPQGSRGDTQYF. The CDR3 DNA sequence: TGCGCCAGCAGCCCACAGGGTTCCCGGGGAGATACGCAGTATTTT.

The chain employs TRBV6-6 and TRBJ1-5, with D unclear. CDR1 is MNHNY, CDR2 SVGAGI, per germline (reference sequence). This CDR3 spans 12 amino acids. Deletions cut 4 bases from V and 7 bases from J, with 8 bases between. The CDR3 nucleotides read TGTGCCAGCAGTTTTGGCGGGCAGCCCCAGCATTTT. Amino acids: CASSFGGQPQHF.

The chain links TRBV5-5 to TRBJ1-4, with D perhaps matching TRBD1 (5 bases). The CDR3 spans 15 residues. The ends were cut back, 0 bases at V and 3 bases at J, with 9 bases in the middle. Germline V lookup: CDR1 SGHKS, CDR2 YYEKEE (reference sequence). Written as DNA, the CDR3 is TGTGCCAGCAGCTTGGGCAGGGTGTCTAATGAAAAACTGTTTTTT. This translates into CASSLGRVSNEKLFF.

The chain carries TRBV7-6 and TRBJ1-3, with 12 bases matching TRBD1. There are 16 residues in the CDR3. With 5 bases clipped from V and 4 bases from J, the junction kept 6 bases outside the gene matches. Germline V CDR1 and CDR2: SGHVS, FNYEAQ. DNA of the CDR3: TGTGCCAGCAGCCCGGGACAGGGGGCGGCGGGAAACACCATATATTTT. Protein: CASSPGQGAAGNTIYF.

This chain uses TRBV18 with TRBJ2-5; 7 nucleotides agree with TRBD1. Germline CDR1 is KGHSH and CDR2 is LQKENI. V lost 6 bases to trimming and J lost 1 base; unmatched junction nucleotides: 8. This CDR3 spans 15 amino acids. CDR3 DNA sequence: TGTGCCAGCTCGACCAGGGGGTACAGCCAAGAGACCCAGTACTTC. Protein sequence: CASSTRGYSQETQYF.

CDR3 in amino acids: CASRRGGGENTQYF. The CDR3 coding sequence is TGTGCCAGTAGAAGGGGCGGGGGAGAAAATACGCAGTATTTT. The V and J genes are TRBV19 and TRBJ2-3; TRBD2 agrees at 7 bases. The CDR3 has 14 amino acids. Germline trimming cut 6 bases from V and 7 bases from J; bases unmatched to any gene: 10. Germline V lookup: CDR1 LNHDA, CDR2 SQIVND (reference sequence).

The CDR3 nucleotides are TGCGCCAGCAGCTTGGCAAGCGGGAGAGGGGAGCTGTTTTTT. It specifies CASSLASGRGELFF. V and J are TRBV5-1 and TRBJ2-2; TRBD2 matches 8 bases. This CDR3 contains 14 residues. The trim removed 0 bases at V and 8 bases at J, leaving 3 bases unmatched. Germline CDR1 SGHRS, CDR2 YFSETQ.

The rearrangement joins TRBV4-2 to TRBJ2-5; a weak D match, TRBD2 (5 bases). V was clipped by 8 bases and J by 2 bases, with 12 bases between them. This CDR3 contains 13 residues. The germline CDR1 and CDR2 sequences are LGHNA and YNFKEQ. This CDR3 reads CASSERGQETQYF. As DNA, the CDR3 is TGTGCCAGCTCCGAGCGCGGGCAAGAGACCCAGTACTTC.

The chain combines TRBV2 with TRBJ2-3, with 7 positions matching TRBD2. Germline CDR1 reads SNHLY; CDR2 reads FYNNEI. The ends lost 5 bases at V and 3 bases at J; junction bases unmatched: 8. This CDR3 spans 15 amino acids. The CDR3 is CASSTRSGKTDTQYF. The DNA of the CDR3 is TGTGCCAGCAGTACCCGGAGCGGGAAAACAGATACGCAGTATTTT.

The V and J genes are TRBV27 and TRBJ1-2; 9 positions match TRBD1. In germline, CDR1 is MNHEY, CDR2 SMNVEV (reference sequence). The CDR3 contains 15 residues. With V trimmed by 2 bases and J by 5 bases, 6 bases remained unmatched. In DNA, the CDR3 is TGTGCCAGCAGTTTACGCCGGACAGGGGCTTATGGCTACACCTTC. It encodes CASSLRRTGAYGYTF.

Notes on this clone: The sample holds other DNA sequences that translate to the same CDR3. The genes are TRBV5-1 and TRBJ1-1, with 7 bases identical to TRBD1. Germline V lookup: CDR1 SGHRS, CDR2 YFSETQ. The CDR3 covers 14 residues. Trimming removed 0 bases from V and 1 base from J; junction bases left unmatched: 0. In DNA, the CDR3 is TGCGCCAGCAGCTTGGGGACAGGGAACACTGAAGCTTTCTTT. This gives the protein CASSLGTGNTEAFF.

This rearrangement joins TRBV7-9 to TRBJ1-6; TRBD1 matches at 7 bases. The V gene end was trimmed by 1 base and the J gene end by 2 bases; junction bases not matched to a gene: 2. This CDR3 has 16 residues. From germline, CDR1 is SEHNR and CDR2 FQNEAQ (reference sequence). CDR3: CASSLEGGAYNSPLHF. The CDR3 region has the DNA TGTGCCAGCAGCTTAGAAGGGGGCGCCTATAATTCACCCCTCCACTTT.

This chain connects TRBV7-9 to TRBJ1-1, with 8 bases identical to TRBD1. The CDR3 is made up of 14 amino acids. V shed 4 bases and J 4 bases; nucleotides not matched to a gene: 5. Germline values: CDR1 SEHNR, CDR2 FQNEAQ (reference sequence). CDR3 loop: CASSSRQGLTEAFF. CDR3 DNA: TGTGCCAGCAGCTCCAGACAGGGGCTCACTGAAGCTTTCTTT.

The chain uses TRBV7-9 and TRBJ2-1; 11 nucleotides line up with TRBD2. J was trimmed by 8 bases and V by 5 bases; bases with no gene match: 8. Germline loops: CDR1 SEHNR, CDR2 FQNEAQ (reference sequence). There are 15 residues in the CDR3. This CDR3 is CASSIPTSGIHEQFF. The CDR3 region has the DNA TGTGCCAGCAGCATACCGACTAGCGGGATCCATGAGCAGTTCTTC.

The chain recombines TRBV6-5 with TRBJ1-4; D remains unclear. CDR1 is MNHEY and CDR2 is SVGAGI in the germline V gene. The CDR3 has 12 residues. V lost 6 bases, J lost 8 bases, and 10 bases lay in between. The CDR3 is CASSPRREKLFF. CDR3 sequence (DNA): TGTGCCAGCAGCCCCCGTAGAGAAAAACTGTTTTTT.

This clone was counted between two and nine times. The rearrangement links TRBV2 to TRBJ1-1, with 8 bases fitting TRBD1. This CDR3 region has 14 residues. CDR1 and CDR2 from the germline V gene are SNHLY and FYNNEI. J lost 5 bases, V lost 2 bases, and 4 bases had no gene match. In DNA form, the CDR3 reads TGTGCCAGCAGTGAAAGGACAGGGCGGACTGAAGCTTTCTTT. Amino acid sequence: CASSERTGRTEAFF.

The chain links TRBV2 to TRBJ2-5; 8 nucleotides agree with TRBD2. Germline V CDR1 and CDR2: SNHLY, FYNNEI. This CDR3 has 14 residues. V shed 4 bases, J shed 3 bases, and the junction held 4 bases outside the gene matches. For the CDR3, the DNA is TGTGCCAGCAGTGTTAGGGGACTAGAAGAGACCCAGTACTTC. This encodes CASSVRGLEETQYF.

This clone was seen only a few times. The V and J genes are TRBV2 and TRBJ1-6; D possibly corresponds to TRBD1 (5 bases). The CDR3 has 14 amino acids. V was pared by 6 bases and J by 9 bases, with 15 bases between. The V gene's germline CDR1 is SNHLY and CDR2 FYNNEI. CDR3 protein: CASRGEGPGSPLHF. CDR3 nucleotides: TGTGCCAGCAGGGGGGAGGGACCTGGTTCACCCCTCCACTTT.

The V gene is TRBV19, the J gene TRBJ1-5; 9 nucleotides agree with TRBD1. Germline loops: CDR1 LNHDA, CDR2 SQIVND (reference sequence). This CDR3 has 15 amino acids. Trimming at V came to 6 bases and at J to 3 bases, leaving 6 bases not matched to a gene. The CDR3 DNA is TGTGCCAGTAGCTACGGGACAGGGAACAATCAGCCCCAGCATTTT. It codes for CASSYGTGNNQPQHF.

In this sample, this clone turned up once. J is TRBJ2-7 and V is TRBV5-1; 10 bases match TRBD2. V shed 0 bases and J 6 bases; nucleotides not matched to a gene: 6. Germline V gene sequence: CDR1 SGHRS, CDR2 YFSETQ. This CDR3 is 15 amino acids long. CDR3 in DNA: TGCGCCAGCAGCTTGGGCCCTAGCGGGAGTTCCGAGCAGTACTTC. It translates to CASSLGPSGSSEQYF.

The chain carries TRBV5-8 and TRBJ1-1; possibly TRBD1 for D (5 bases). The germline V and J ends were trimmed by 0 bases and 13 bases, with 10 bases remaining between them. The CDR3 sequence is 11 residues long. From germline, CDR1 is SGHTS and CDR2 YDEGEE. The CDR3 protein is CASSLGLRGFF. The CDR3 bases are TGTGCCAGCAGCTTGGGTCTAAGGGGTTTCTTT.

CDR3 residues: CASSFAMDTEAFF. CDR3 in DNA: TGTGCCAGCAGCTTTGCGATGGACACTGAAGCTTTCTTT. The genes are TRBV5-4 and TRBJ1-1; no clear D. The CDR3 covers 13 residues. The germline CDR1 and CDR2 sequences are SGHNT and YYREEE (reference sequence). Between the trimmed V and J ends, which lost 2 bases and 3 bases, there was a span of 8 bases. Looking up the rest from reference TRBV5-4 and TRBJ1-1 gives the full variable domain: ETGVTQSPTHLIKTRGQQVTLRCSSQSGHNTVSWYQQALGQGPQFIFQYYREEENGRGNFPPRFSGLQFPNYSSELNVNALELDDSALYLCASSFAMDTEAFFGQGTRLTVV.

J is TRBJ2-1 and V is TRBV28; 8 bases align to TRBD2. CDR3 length equals 15 residues. V shed 4 bases, J shed 7 bases, and the junction held 9 bases outside the gene matches. Looked up from germline, CDR1 is MDHEN and CDR2 is SYDVKM. CDR3 nucleotide sequence: TGTGCCAGCAGTTATATCTTAGGCGGGGGGAATGAGCAGTTCTTC. Its protein is CASSYILGGGNEQFF.